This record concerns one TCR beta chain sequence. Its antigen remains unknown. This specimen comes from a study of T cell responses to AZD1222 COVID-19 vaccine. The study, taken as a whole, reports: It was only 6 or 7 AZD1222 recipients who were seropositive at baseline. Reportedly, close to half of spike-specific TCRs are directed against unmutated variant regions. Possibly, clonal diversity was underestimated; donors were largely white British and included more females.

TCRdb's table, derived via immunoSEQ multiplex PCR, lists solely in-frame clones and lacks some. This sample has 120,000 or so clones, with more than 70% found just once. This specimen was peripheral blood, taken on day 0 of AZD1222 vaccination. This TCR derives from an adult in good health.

CDR3 sequence (DNA): TGTGCCAGCAGCGAGACCCCAAATCTGAACACAGATACGCAGTATTTT. As protein: CASSETPNLNTDTQYF. This chain connects TRBV9 to TRBJ2-3; D not certain. V was trimmed by 3 bases and J by 2 bases, leaving 16 bases between them. This CDR3 is built from 16 residues. Germline V gene sequence: CDR1 SGDLS, CDR2 YYNGEE.